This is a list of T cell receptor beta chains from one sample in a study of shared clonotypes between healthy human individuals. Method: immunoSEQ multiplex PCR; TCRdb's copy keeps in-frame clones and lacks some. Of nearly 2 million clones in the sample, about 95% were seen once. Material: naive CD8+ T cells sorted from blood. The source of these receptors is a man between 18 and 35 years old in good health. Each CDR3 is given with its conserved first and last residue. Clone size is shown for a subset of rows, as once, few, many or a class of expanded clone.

CASSFRGTTGELFF | TRBJ2-2 | TRBV7-9 | -
CASSQDKSSGRVGDTQYF | TRBJ2-3 | TRBV14 | -
CASSYLGEQYF | TRBJ2-7 | TRBV6-6 | -
CASSHPLTAVYNSPLHF | TRBJ1-6 | TRBV23-1 | -
CASSVLGSNEQYF | TRBJ2-7 | TRBV13 | -
CASSPGGIEAFF | TRBJ1-1 | TRBV18 | -
CASGPLAGEVSEQFF | TRBJ2-1 | TRBV6-6 | -
CASSFGGINEQFF | TRBJ2-1 | TRBV28 | -
CASSLRGRYEQYF | TRBJ2-7 | TRBV5-4 | -
CASSESGGYNEQFF | TRBJ2-1 | TRBV10-1 | -
CAIRALSNEQYF | TRBJ2-7 | TRBV10-3 | -
CASSMTGTGQYEQYF | TRBJ2-7 | TRBV9 | -
CASNEQFF | TRBJ2-1 | TRBV6-1 | -
CASGGGDRQFF | TRBJ2-1 | TRBV10-2 | -
CASSFPAASGVDTQYF | TRBJ2-3 | TRBV28 | -
CASSLLLTGSLAVSYEQYF | TRBJ2-7 | TRBV5-8 | -
CASSEEGAVISYGYTF | TRBJ1-2 | TRBV6-1 | -
CASSYSGGTPGELFF | TRBJ2-2 | TRBV7-3 | -
CASSTLGVAGVGDTQYF | TRBJ2-3 | TRBV27 | once
CAWSAWGQGAYEQYF | TRBJ2-7 | TRBV30 | -
CASSYLGGGPLREQYF | TRBJ2-7 | TRBV6-5 | -
CASRMGDNSPLHF | TRBJ1-6 | TRBV10-2 | -
CASRGWGEAEGTEAFF | TRBJ1-1 | TRBV19 | -
CASSRYGGGRVSTEAFF | TRBJ1-1 | TRBV7-9 | -
CTSSQGDIGALNQPQHF | TRBJ1-5 | TRBV1 | -
CSVELPDRDYGYTF | TRBJ1-2 | TRBV29-1 | -
CASSLPLGQATNYGYTF | TRBJ1-2 | TRBV28 | -
CASSIGTGLYNEQFF | TRBJ2-1 | TRBV19 | few
CASSDGGELFF | TRBJ2-2 | TRBV25-1 | -
CASSKVQREVGKNIQYF | TRBJ2-4 | TRBV21-1 | -
CASSYGQGEPQHF | TRBJ1-5 | TRBV6-5 | -
CSAGGGFDDTIYF | TRBJ1-3 | TRBV29-1 | -
CSARPTGQGALETQYF | TRBJ2-5 | TRBV29-1 | -
CASLPGVATGELFF | TRBJ2-2 | TRBV18 | -
CASSQPLSSYNEQFF | TRBJ2-1 | TRBV4-1 | -
CAWSALGQGNYEQYF | TRBJ2-7 | TRBV30 | -
CASSPPGERETQYF | TRBJ2-5 | TRBV6-1 | once
CASSFFAGSSYEQYF | TRBJ2-7 | TRBV11-2 | -
CASSDEENQPQHF | TRBJ1-5 | TRBV10-2 | -
CASSLQETQYF | TRBJ2-5 | TRBV11-3 | -
CSVDRGTGTGELFF | TRBJ2-2 | TRBV29-1 | -
CASSLLVQRDGEQYF | TRBJ2-7 | TRBV5-6 | -
CASRELAGTDTQYF | TRBJ2-3 | TRBV2 | -
CAISPRGSGQETQYF | TRBJ2-5 | TRBV10-3 | -
CASSYSKAVRDIQYF | TRBJ2-4 | TRBV6-5 | -
CATQGTNEKLFF | TRBJ1-4 | TRBV27 | -
CASSLLANQPQHF | TRBJ1-5 | TRBV7-9 | -
CASSPPGTVEAFF | TRBJ1-1 | TRBV18 | -
CASRGETGTFEHQPQHF | TRBJ1-5 | TRBV19 | -
CASSFLVGQGDTGELFF | TRBJ2-2 | TRBV7-9 | -
CASSSGQLAEQYF | TRBJ2-7 | TRBV5-6 | -
CASSLGLAGVTEYNEQFF | TRBJ2-1 | TRBV7-6 | -
CASSKGGEGSGETQYF | TRBJ2-5 | TRBV10-1 | -
CASSYPGYNSPLHF | TRBJ1-6 | TRBV6-5 | -
CASSTLAGTDTQYF | TRBJ2-3 | TRBV6-6 | -
CASSYNSYEQYF | TRBJ2-7 | TRBV5-1 | -
CASSTGGTPNEQYF | TRBJ2-7 | TRBV19 | -
CASAKPESPYEQYF | TRBJ2-7 | TRBV27 | -
CASSYSTGETYNEQFF | TRBJ2-1 | TRBV6-5 | few
CASSFTGGQETQYF | TRBJ2-5 | TRBV13 | -